The rows below give T cell receptor beta chains drawn from one sample of a study of cytomegalovirus exposure and HLA in healthy donors. Produced via immunoSEQ multiplex PCR; TCRdb's table is partial and in-frame only. Of approximately 210,000 clones in the sample, less than 85% were seen once. What was sequenced was PBMCs. The receptors were gathered from a girl between 10 and 17 years old in good health and CMV-seropositive. Each CDR3 is given with its conserved first and last residue. A D gene is named only where the DNA matches it firmly. Some rows mark clone size as missing; the rest say once, few, many or name a class of expanded clone.

D	V	size	J	CDR3	DNA
NA	TRBV19	NA	TRBJ2-3	CASSIGGGNTQYF	TGTGCCAGTAGTATAGGGGGAGGAAATACGCAGTATTTT
NA	TRBV11-2	few	TRBJ1-5	CASSDGRGYQPQHF	TGTGCCAGCAGCGACGGACGGGGTTATCAGCCCCAGCATTTT
TRBD1	TRBV7-9	once	TRBJ2-2	CASSSRQGQRPNTGELFF	TGTGCCAGCAGCTCCAGACAGGGGCAGCGGCCGAACACCGGGGAGCTGTTTTTT
NA	TRBV27	NA	TRBJ1-5	CASSLAGAFNQPQHF	TGTGCCAGCAGTTTAGCGGGGGCATTCAATCAGCCCCAGCATTTT
NA	TRBV2	NA	TRBJ2-5	CASTQGETQYF	TGTGCCAGCACCCAGGGGGAGACCCAGTACTTC
TRBD2	TRBV9	NA	TRBJ2-7	CASSPWTSGGVNEQYF	TGTGCCAGCAGCCCCTGGACTAGCGGGGGGGTTAACGAGCAGTACTTC
NA	TRBV7-9	NA	TRBJ2-3	CASSNQDSRTDTQYF	TGTGCCAGCAGCAATCAGGACAGTCGGACAGATACGCAGTATTTT
TRBD2	TRBV18	NA	TRBJ2-3	CASSILAGLTDTQYF	TGTGCCAGCTCAATCCTAGCGGGCCTCACAGATACGCAGTATTTT
TRBD2	TRBV12-5	NA	TRBJ2-7	CASGAGGFSGGPYEQYF	TGTGCTAGTGGTGCCGGGGGTTTTAGCGGGGGACCCTACGAGCAGTACTTC
NA	TRBV5-6	once	TRBJ1-6	CASTADRVYNSPLHF	TGTGCCAGCACCGCGGACAGAGTCTATAATTCACCCCTCCACTTT
TRBD1	TRBV12-5	NA	TRBJ2-3	CASGLGGQVDWTQYF	TGTGCTAGTGGTTTAGGGGGACAGGTCGATTGGACGCAGTATTTT
NA	TRBV29-1	once	TRBJ2-1	CSVEVDGSSYNEQFF	TGCAGCGTTGAAGTGGACGGGAGCTCCTACAATGAGCAGTTCTTC
TRBD1	TRBV9	NA	TRBJ2-1	CASSTAGTGVLGPYNEQFF	TGTGCCAGCAGCACCGCCGGGACAGGGGTTTTGGGGCCCTACAATGAGCAGTTCTTC
TRBD2	TRBV29-1	NA	TRBJ2-1	CSVERRGYNEQFF	TGCAGCGTTGAAAGGCGGGGGTACAATGAGCAGTTCTTC
NA	TRBV13	NA	TRBJ2-7	CASSLGQSYEQYF	TGTGCCAGCAGCTTAGGACAGAGCTACGAGCAGTACTTC
NA	TRBV5-6	NA	TRBJ1-2	CASSLQAWVDSNYGYTF	TGTGCCAGCAGCTTGCAGGCGTGGGTGGACAGTAACTATGGCTACACCTTC
TRBD1	TRBV5-5	NA	TRBJ1-4	CASSMRTGASNEKLFF	TGTGCCAGCAGCATGAGGACAGGCGCGTCTAATGAAAAACTGTTTTTT
NA	TRBV5-1	NA	TRBJ1-6	CASSPRDTSISPLHF	TGCGCCAGCAGCCCCCGGGACACTTCTATTTCACCCCTCCACTTT
NA	TRBV11-2	NA	TRBJ1-2	CASSPLGGGIYGYTF	TGTGCCAGCAGCCCCCTGGGAGGGGGTATCTATGGCTACACCTTC
TRBD2	TRBV5-8	NA	TRBJ2-3	CASSLSVSGGLTDTQYF	TGTGCCAGCAGCTTGTCGGTTTCGGGGGGGCTCACAGATACGCAGTATTTT
TRBD1	TRBV29-1	once	TRBJ1-3	CSVAAGGGNTIYF	TGCAGCGTGGCGGCAGGGGGTGGAAACACCATATATTTT
NA	TRBV9	NA	TRBJ2-7	CASSLQGSYEQYF	TGTGCCAGCAGCTTACAGGGAAGCTACGAGCAGTACTTC
TRBD1	TRBV29-1	NA	TRBJ2-1	CSVGTGFFNNEQFF	TGCAGCGTAGGGACAGGGTTTTTCAACAATGAGCAGTTCTTC
NA	TRBV10-1	NA	TRBJ1-2	CASSDTRTGVYTF	TGCGCCAGCAGTGACACTAGGACCGGCGTCTACACCTTC
TRBD2	TRBV11-2	NA	TRBJ2-1	CASSLAQRGYNEQFF	TGTGCCAGCAGCTTAGCTCAGCGGGGGTACAATGAGCAGTTCTTC
NA	TRBV9	NA	TRBJ1-1	CASSVMGQGNTEAFF	TGTGCCAGCAGCGTAATGGGACAAGGGAACACTGAAGCTTTCTTT
TRBD1	TRBV19	NA	TRBJ1-1	CASSRTSGGNTEAFF	TGTGCCAGTAGTCGAACCTCAGGGGGGAACACTGAAGCTTTCTTT
NA	TRBV5-8	NA	TRBJ2-7	CASSLRGLNAEQYF	TGTGCCAGCAGCTTGAGGGGGTTGAACGCCGAGCAGTACTTC
NA	TRBV5-1	NA	TRBJ2-1	CASSPLSNGAWSYNEQFF	TGCGCCAGCAGCCCCCTGTCTAATGGAGCGTGGTCCTACAATGAGCAGTTCTTC
TRBD1	TRBV19	NA	TRBJ2-2	CASSGQGAAGELFF	TGTGCCAGTTCGGGACAGGGGGCCGCCGGGGAGCTGTTTTTT
TRBD1	TRBV29-1	NA	TRBJ2-7	CSVGDRAHEQYF	TGCAGCGTTGGCGACAGGGCCCACGAGCAGTACTTC
TRBD1	TRBV5-1	NA	TRBJ2-7	CASSSDPGTGWNEQYF	TGCGCCAGCAGCTCCGATCCCGGGACAGGGTGGAACGAGCAGTACTTC
NA	TRBV6-5	NA	TRBJ2-3	CASSYSSTQYF	TGTGCCAGCAGTTACTCGAGTACGCAGTATTTT
NA	TRBV7-2	NA	TRBJ2-7	CASSLTGGFGGGGEQYF	TGTGCCAGCAGCCTAACAGGGGGGTTTGGCGGGGGCGGCGAGCAGTACTTC
NA	TRBV11-2	NA	TRBJ2-5	CASSPQGRETQYF	TGTGCCAGCAGCCCACAGGGCAGGGAGACCCAGTACTTC
NA	TRBV21-1	few	TRBJ2-7	CASSKSRQGGREQYF	TGTGCCAGCAGCAAATCTCGACAGGGAGGAAGGGAGCAGTACTTC
NA	TRBV5-6	NA	TRBJ1-5	CASSLGGGNSNQPQHF	TGTGCCAGCAGCTTGGGGGGAGGCAATAGCAATCAGCCCCAGCATTTT
NA	TRBV6-6	few	TRBJ1-1	CASRYGERGYTEAFF	TGTGCCAGCCGGTACGGGGAAAGAGGGTACACTGAAGCTTTCTTT
TRBD1	TRBV5-8	NA	TRBJ2-5	CASSSDRGVGETQYF	TGTGCCAGCAGCTCCGACAGGGGCGTCGGGGAGACCCAGTACTTC
NA	TRBV5-6	NA	TRBJ1-1	CASSLAGVTEAFF	TGTGCCAGCAGCTTGGCAGGGGTCACTGAAGCTTTCTTT
TRBD2	TRBV7-2	NA	TRBJ2-3	CASSMWLAGGTDTQYF	TGTGCCAGCAGTATGTGGCTAGCGGGGGGCACAGATACGCAGTATTTT
NA	TRBV10-3	NA	TRBJ2-7	CAISEGATRSYGQYF	TGTGCCATCAGTGAAGGGGCCACCCGCTCCTACGGGCAGTACTTC
TRBD2	TRBV27	NA	TRBJ2-3	CASSLTAGGGADTQYF	TGTGCCAGCAGTTTAACAGCGGGGGGCGGGGCAGATACGCAGTATTTT